This TCR beta chain stems from a study of blood T cells in healthy people across ages. Broader study findings: Across the age range, TCR beta diversity per million T cells fell in a roughly linear way.

V was trimmed by 2 bases and J by 3 bases, leaving 8 bases between them. CDR1 and CDR2 (germline): SGHAT, FQNNGV. The CDR3 length is 14 residues. PCR was performed a second time for roughly 7 to 12 cycles using a sample-barcoded 5' primer and a J-beta primer mix. TCRdb used MiXCR to reprocess the 5' RACE reads, holding one entry per CDR3 protein. Here the sample spans around 1,800,000 distinct CDR3 sequences, around 40% being singletons. In regard to this clonotype: The antigen remains undetermined.

The rearrangement joins TRBV11-2 to TRBJ2-1; unclear D gene. This TCR derives from a human donor in good health. Sequenced material: blood. The CDR3 bases are TGTGCCAGCAGCTTATTAGGTTACTACAATGAGCAGTTCTTC. Encoded protein: CASSLLGYYNEQFF. Full variable domain (remainder filled in from reference TRBV11-2 and TRBJ2-1): EAGVAQSPRYKIIEKRQSVAFWCNPISGHATLYWYQQILGQGPKLLIQFQNNGVVDDSQLPKDRFSAERLKGVDSTLKIQPAKLEDSAVYLCASSLLGYYNEQFFGPGTRLTVL.